This T cell receptor beta chain was found in a study of blood T cell repertoires in COVID-19 (dated by TCRdb to about 2020). At the level of the whole study: The collaborator samples originated in the United States, Italy and Spain and spanned the acute and convalescent phases of COVID-19. The prospective study material was composed of cDNA or gDNA derived from T cells, B-cell-depleted T cells, or PBMCs. Subjects who had been exposed to COVID-19, were actively infected with it, or had recovered from it provided the deeply sampled blood TCRbeta repertoires that made up the dataset. The repertoires were released in a freely available public database intended as a resource for research on the immune response to SARS-CoV-2. The samples were drawn from two sources: the first 160 participants of the ongoing ImmuneRACE study, and fewer than 1,500 subjects contributed by 6 global collaborators. A de-identified subject ID, COVID-19 status, age in years and sex were almost always included in the sample metadata. Where HLA class I and class II types were available, the types were taken from metadata supplied by the sample provider, not from assay-based typing. Overall results and qualifications from the work: The quantity of clinical and demographic metadata differed by source and by participant and was supplied without curation.

The cysteine opens and the phenylalanine closes a CDR3 of 14 amino acids. The only DNA kept is the CDR3, 42 bases in frame from the first base. Looking up the germline V gene (reference sequence) yields CDR1 LNHNV and CDR2 YYDKDF. Trimming removed 1 base from V and 3 bases from J, leaving 8 bases between the germline ends. Comment on this clone: Its target antigen remains unknown. Within one base of it there is no much larger clone, and no base qualities were kept.

The collaborating institutions used their own protocols to collect whole blood in K2EDTA tubes. For TCRbeta analysis, collaborators shipped samples as frozen whole blood, isolated PBMCs, or DNA extracted from either of those sample types. TCRbeta CDR3 regions were amplified from genomic DNA by means of the immunoSEQ Assay, a bias-controlled multiplex PCR. The authors processed their data as follows. The number of nucleated cells in each sample was estimated by amplification of reference gene primers within the assay. To quantify the absolute abundance of each unique TCRbeta CDR3 rearrangement, sequence reads were collapsed and filtered. For each sample, productive Simpson clonality was calculated as the square root of Simpson's diversity index over productive rearrangements. In TCRdb, the immuneACCESS table is reduced to in-frame sequences with V and J assigned. These tables do not hold every clone; where another copy was compared, an unresolved V gene accounts for under half, and the others remain unexplained. The DNA gave D and trimming, while V, J and clone size come from that table. The sample includes around 48,000 clones, with more than 75% observed a single time. Approximately 15% of the sample is held by the ten biggest clonotypes.

The chain links TRBV15 with TRBJ2-3, and perhaps TRBD1 as D gene, on 6 matching bases. This sequence was found in a man aged 60 to 69 with active or convalescent COVID-19. Source material: peripheral blood. The CDR3 is CATSRGTATDTQYF. Read as DNA, the sequence is TGTGCCACCAGCAGAGGGACAGCGACAGATACGCAGTATTTT.